What follows are 20 T cell receptor beta chains derived from one specimen sequenced in a study of T cell repertoires in cytomegalovirus infection. TCRdb reanalysed the reads using MiXCR and keeps one entry per CDR3 protein. The data hold fewer than 200,000 distinct CDR3 sequences, with roughly 9% observed a single time. Sequences were obtained from PBMCs. The receptor source for this set is a human donor in good health (CMV status not recorded). Some clones in this sample may be carry-over from other donors' samples.

The chain links TRBV20-1 to TRBJ1-1; TRBD1 matches 7 bases. The CDR3 has 16 residues. The germline gives CDR1 DFQATT, CDR2 SNEGSKA (reference sequence). V shed 6 bases, J shed 1 base, and the junction held 14 bases outside the gene matches. CDR3 in amino acids: CSAPKVRGTANTEAFF. The CDR3 DNA sequence: TGCAGTGCACCGAAGGTCAGGGGGACAGCGAACACTGAAGCTTTCTTT.

This clonotype showed up many times. As DNA, the CDR3 is TGTGCCAGCAGCTGGACTAGCCGAAGCACAGATACGCAGTATTTT. Its translation is CASSWTSRSTDTQYF. This chain links TRBV7-6 with TRBJ2-3, with 8 bases fitting TRBD2. The CDR3 totals 15 residues. V gave up 4 bases and J gave up 0 bases; unmatched junction bases: 3. Germline V lookup: CDR1 SGHVS, CDR2 FNYEAQ. Full variable domain (outside the CDR3, taken from reference TRBV7-6 and TRBJ2-3): GAGVSQSPRYKVTKRGQDVALRCDPISGHVSLYWYRQALGQGPEFLTYFNYEAQQDKSGLPNDRFSAERPEGSISTLTIQRTEQRDSAMYRCASSWTSRSTDTQYFGPGTRLTVL.

This rearrangement joins TRBV12-3 or TRBV12-4 to TRBJ1-3, with a tentative D call TRBD1 (6 bases). The CDR3 consists of 16 residues. V lost 5 bases, J lost 0 bases, and 14 bases lay in between. The CDR3 reads CASSPGTYSSGNTIYF. CDR3 DNA sequence: TGTGCCAGCAGTCCCGGGACATACAGCTCTGGAAACACCATATATTTT.

The table lists this clonotype with a few counts. In nucleotides, the CDR3 is TGTGCCACCTCCTCTAGGGCGGAGTATGGCTACACCTTC. Translating it yields CATSSRAEYGYTF. This rearrangement joins TRBV28 to TRBJ1-2; D not certain. V was shortened by 10 bases and J by 5 bases, with 17 bases between the two germline ends. Germline loops: CDR1 MDHEN, CDR2 SYDVKM. This CDR3 spans 13 amino acids.

This clonotype has a handful of counts. The chain carries TRBV20-1 and TRBJ2-1, with D maybe TRBD2 (5 bases). From germline, CDR1 is DFQATT and CDR2 SNEGSKA (reference sequence). V was pared by 0 bases and J by 7 bases, with 13 bases between. This CDR3 contains 14 residues. CDR3 in DNA: TGCAGTGCTAGAGATCGGTCTTCGGGGAATGAGCAGTTCTTC. Translated, it gives CSARDRSSGNEQFF.

The chain couples TRBV9 to TRBJ2-2; TRBD2 matches 9 bases. This CDR3 is built from 17 residues. J lost 7 bases, V lost 7 bases, and 17 bases had no gene match. Germline loops: CDR1 SGDLS, CDR2 YYNGEE. CDR3: CASGGGVVAGEVGELFF. The DNA of the CDR3 is TGTGCCAGCGGCGGTGGCGTGGTAGCGGGAGAGGTCGGGGAGCTGTTTTTT. The variable domain in full, with the rest retrieved from reference TRBV9 and TRBJ2-2, is DSGVTQTPKHLITATGQRVTLRCSPRSGDLSVYWYQQSLDQGLQFLIQYYNGEERAKGNILERFSAQQFPDLHSELNLSSLELGDSALYFCASGGGVVAGEVGELFFGEGSRLTVL.

This clonotype was observed many times. The CDR3 sequence: CASSPGRAGELFF. CDR3 DNA: TGTGCCAGTAGTCCGGGAAGGGCCGGGGAGCTGTTTTTT. This chain uses TRBV19 with TRBJ2-2, with D possibly TRBD2 on 5 matching bases. CDR1 is LNHDA and CDR2 is SQIVND in the germline V gene (reference sequence). The CDR3 runs 13 residues. V shed 5 bases and J shed 6 bases, with 10 bases lying between them.

V usage is TRBV20-1 and J usage is TRBJ1-2, with a weak D call TRBD1 (5 bases). With 6 bases removed from V and 4 bases from J, the gap between germline ends came to 18 bases. The CDR3 loop spans 14 amino acids. Germline V gene lookup returns CDR1 DFQATT and CDR2 SNEGSKA (reference sequence). Here the CDR3 DNA reads TGCAGTGCGACGCGCAGGGTTGAGGGCTATGGCTACACCTTC. It specifies CSATRRVEGYGYTF.

This clonotype has only a few counts. Here the CDR3 DNA reads TGTGCCAGTAGTATTCCGGACCCGAGCGGCGAGCAGTACTTC. Its translation is CASSIPDPSGEQYF. J is TRBJ2-7 and V is TRBV19; D is perhaps TRBD2 (5 bases). V was cut by 3 bases and J by 6 bases, with 15 bases left in between. The CDR3 runs 14 residues. Germline CDR1 reads LNHDA; CDR2 reads SQIVND (reference sequence).

This clonotype has at least ten counts. The rearrangement links TRBV7-2 to TRBJ1-5; TRBD1 might be the D (5 bases). This CDR3 is 15 amino acids long. Between the trimmed V and J ends, which lost 7 bases and 0 bases, there was a span of 13 bases. Germline V lookup: CDR1 SGHTA, CDR2 FQGNSA. The CDR3 DNA sequence: TGTGCCAGCACCCCCCGGGGCCTTAGCAATCAGCCCCAGCATTTT. Amino acid sequence: CASTPRGLSNQPQHF.

The sample holds many counts of this clonotype. The CDR3 bases are TGTGCCAGCAGTGAAAGGGACGGTCAGAAAGCTTTCTTT. It yields the protein CASSERDGQKAFF. The chain is built from TRBV6-1 and TRBJ1-1; the D gene is possibly TRBD1 (5 bases). The ends were cut back, 2 bases at V and 9 bases at J, with 13 bases in the middle. Germline loops: CDR1 MNHNS, CDR2 SASEGT. The CDR3 totals 13 residues.

At least ten counts were recorded for this clonotype. The J gene is TRBJ2-1, the V gene TRBV28, with D tentatively TRBD2 (5 bases). Trimming pared 7 bases from V and 7 bases from J, leaving 17 bases between. The CDR3 consists of 14 residues. Germline assignment: CDR1 MDHEN and CDR2 SYDVKM. This chain's CDR3 is CASTPGELRNEQFF. In DNA form, the CDR3 reads TGTGCCAGCACCCCTGGGGAGCTAAGGAATGAGCAGTTCTTC.

This sequence joins TRBV28 and TRBJ1-5, with 7 bases matching TRBD1. The CDR3 has 15 residues. V was pared by 5 bases and J by 7 bases, with 11 bases of the junction left unmatched. The germline CDR1 and CDR2 sequences are MDHEN and SYDVKM. This CDR3 is CASSLPTGSRQPQHF. For the CDR3, the DNA is TGTGCCAGCAGTCTCCCGACAGGGAGTAGGCAGCCCCAGCATTTT. Drawing the rest from reference TRBV28 and TRBJ1-5, the complete variable domain is DVKVTQSSRYLVKRTGEKVFLECVQDMDHENMFWYRQDPGLGLRLIYFSYDVKMKEKGDIPEGYSVSREKKERFSLILESASTNQTSMYLCASSLPTGSRQPQHFGDGTRLSIL.

V and J are TRBV20-1 and TRBJ2-7, with 8 bases aligning to TRBD1. Germline loops: CDR1 DFQATT, CDR2 SNEGSKA (reference sequence). This CDR3 is built from 14 residues. V was clipped by 0 bases and J by 3 bases; unmatched bases: 4. DNA for the CDR3: TGCAGTGCTAGAGAACTGGACAGGGACTACGAGCAGTACTTC. It codes for CSARELDRDYEQYF.

The chain links TRBV6-2 or TRBV6-3 to TRBJ2-7; TRBD2 aligns across 11 bases. Germline trimming cut 7 bases from V and 3 bases from J; bases unmatched to any gene: 5. Germline CDR1 is MNHEY and CDR2 is SVGEGT. The CDR3 loop spans 14 amino acids. DNA for the CDR3: TGTGCCAGCACCTTACTAGCGGGAGTCTACGAGCAGTACTTC. Its translation is CASTLLAGVYEQYF.

The chain carries TRBV6-5 and TRBJ1-1; 8 nucleotides align to TRBD1. CDR1 is MNHEY, CDR2 SVGAGI, per germline. The CDR3 length is 15 residues. After removal of 5 bases from V and 3 bases from J, the junction contained 8 bases not matched to a gene. The DNA for the CDR3 is TGTGCCAGCAGTCAGGGGGCAGGGAGAGACACTGAAGCTTTCTTT. The encoded protein is CASSQGAGRDTEAFF.

This clonotype was picked up many times. The chain has TRBV12-3 or TRBV12-4 and TRBJ1-2, with D unclear. This CDR3 region has 15 residues. V was clipped by 3 bases and J by 5 bases, with 16 bases between them. CDR3 nucleotides: TGTGCCAGCAGTTTGACTAACTGGATGTCGTATGGCTACACCTTC. It is translated as CASSLTNWMSYGYTF.

In its sample, this clonotype was seen a few times. This chain links TRBV12-3 or TRBV12-4 with TRBJ2-5; no clear D gene. The CDR3 extends over 15 amino acids. With 4 bases removed from V and 5 bases from J, the gap between germline ends came to 17 bases. DNA of the CDR3: TGTGCCAGCAGTTCGGCAGGCCGGGCGCAGGAGACCCAGTACTTC. As protein: CASSSAGRAQETQYF.

V is TRBV20-1 and J is TRBJ1-6; perhaps TRBD1 as D (5 bases). Germline V gene lookup returns CDR1 DFQATT and CDR2 SNEGSKA (reference sequence). The CDR3 spans 11 residues. V was trimmed by 3 bases and J by 15 bases, leaving 12 bases between them. CDR3 region: CSARTVIGLHF. The CDR3 coding sequence is TGCAGTGCTAGGACAGTCATTGGCCTCCACTTT.

This clonotype was found many times. The rearrangement uses TRBV7-2 and TRBJ1-1; perhaps TRBD1 as D (6 bases). V lost 4 bases and J lost 5, with 17 bases in between. The CDR3 extends over 15 amino acids. Germline CDR1 reads SGHTA; CDR2 reads FQGNSA. The CDR3 is CASSYWTVPLTEAFF. The CDR3 DNA follows: TGTGCCAGCAGCTACTGGACAGTTCCACTTACTGAAGCTTTCTTT.